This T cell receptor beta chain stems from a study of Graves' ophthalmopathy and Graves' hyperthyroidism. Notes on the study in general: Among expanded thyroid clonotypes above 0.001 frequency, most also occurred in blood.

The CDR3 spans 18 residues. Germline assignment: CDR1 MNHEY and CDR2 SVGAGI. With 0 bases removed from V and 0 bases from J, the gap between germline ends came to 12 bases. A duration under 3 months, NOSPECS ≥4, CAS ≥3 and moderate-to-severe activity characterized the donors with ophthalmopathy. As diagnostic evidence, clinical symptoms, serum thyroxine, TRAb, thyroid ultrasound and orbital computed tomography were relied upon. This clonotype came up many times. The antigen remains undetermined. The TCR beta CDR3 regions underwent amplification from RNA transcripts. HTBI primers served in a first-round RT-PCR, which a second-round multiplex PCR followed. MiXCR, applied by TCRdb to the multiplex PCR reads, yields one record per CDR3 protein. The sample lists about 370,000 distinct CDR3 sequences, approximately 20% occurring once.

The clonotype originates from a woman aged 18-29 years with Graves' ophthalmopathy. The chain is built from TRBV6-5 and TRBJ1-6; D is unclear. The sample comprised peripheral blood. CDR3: CASSYSTPGSSYNSPLHF. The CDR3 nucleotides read TGTGCCAGCAGTTACTCGACGCCGGGGAGCTCCTATAATTCACCCCTCCACTTT.